This T cell receptor beta chain was retrieved from a study of T cell responses to AZD1222 COVID-19 vaccine. Trimming stripped 6 bases from V and 6 bases from J, with 9 bases between. The CDR3 covers 11 residues. Germline CDR1 and CDR2: DFQATT and SNEGSKA (reference sequence). Clones were read by immunoSEQ multiplex PCR, and TCRdb kept only the in-frame ones, dropping some. The table has 84,000 or so clones, around 91% seen once. The TCR was taken from an adult in good health. This chain uses TRBV20-1 with TRBJ2-1; maybe TRBD2 (6 bases). Sequenced here: peripheral blood, sampled on day 0 of MenACWY control vaccination. The CDR3: CSARLGNEQFF. DNA for the CDR3: TGCAGTGCCCGACTAGGCAATGAGCAGTTCTTC.